Many counts were recorded for the clone carrying this T cell receptor beta chain. This sample is drawn from a study of CD8 T cells in ankylosing spondylitis. TCRdb reprocessed the 5' RACE reads with MiXCR, giving one entry per CDR3 protein. The sample records 30,000 to 45,000 distinct CDR3 sequences, about 10% being singletons. Germline V gene lookup returns CDR1 DFQATT and CDR2 SNEGSKA (reference sequence). Trimming took 6 bases from V and 0 from J, leaving 18 bases between them. This CDR3 contains 16 residues. This TCR came from a male donor with ankylosing spondylitis. What was sequenced was synovial fluid, either unsorted or a sorted T cell fraction (not recorded which). The chain is built from TRBV20-1 and TRBJ2-1; the D gene is possibly TRBD2 (6 bases). The CDR3 loop is CSAPKQDYSSYNEQFF. CDR3 DNA sequence: TGCAGTGCACCGAAACAGGACTATAGCTCCTACAATGAGCAGTTCTTC.